Listed here are 8 T cell receptor beta chains from one sample, sequenced in a study of blood T cell repertoires in COVID-19. Generated by immunoSEQ multiplex PCR, the TCRdb table keeps only in-frame clones and is missing some. The data contain over 150,000 clones, approximately 82% of them seen just once; the ten biggest clones take up 6.9%. Material: peripheral blood. Source of these receptors: a human donor with acute or convalescent COVID-19. The donor label of this sample is uncertain.

This clone was seen only a few times. The chain joins TRBV9 to TRBJ1-3; D gene uncertain. Germline V CDR1 and CDR2: SGDLS, YYNGEE. This CDR3 has 15 residues. Trimming removed 1 base at V and 7 bases at J, with 15 bases between. The CDR3 coding sequence is TGTGCCAGCAGCGTAACCCCTGATCGAGGGAACACCATATATTTT. This gives the protein CASSVTPDRGNTIYF.

The chain carries TRBV5-8 and TRBJ1-1; no definite D call. CDR1 SGHTS and CDR2 YDEGEE come from the germline V gene. The CDR3 is made up of 16 amino acids. The V end lost 5 bases, the J end lost 4 bases, and 21 bases lay between the germline ends. CDR3 loop: CASSRGTRLGFTEAFF. The DNA of the CDR3 is TGTGCCAGCAGTCGGGGTACCCGACTTGGTTTCACTGAAGCTTTCTTT.

The J gene is TRBJ2-7, the V gene TRBV6-6; weak D call: TRBD2 (5 bases). CDR3 size: 16 residues. V gave up 0 bases and J gave up 4 bases, with 16 bases separating them. Germline loops: CDR1 MNHNY, CDR2 SVGAGI (reference sequence). This chain's CDR3 is CASSYSAAVGPYEQYF. The DNA of the CDR3 is TGTGCCAGCAGTTACTCAGCGGCAGTCGGGCCTTACGAGCAGTACTTC.

The chain employs TRBV15 and TRBJ1-2; D gene uncertain. Trimming cost V 0 bases and J 4 bases, with 9 bases left between them. Germline values: CDR1 LNHNV, CDR2 YYDKDF (reference sequence). CDR3 size: 14 residues. This CDR3 reads CATSRDRGSYGYTF. The DNA of the CDR3 is TGTGCCACCAGCAGAGATCGTGGGAGCTATGGCTACACCTTC.

The chain employs TRBV5-5 and TRBJ2-7; TRBD2 matches 16 bases. This CDR3 is 16 amino acids long. V shed 6 bases, J shed 4 bases, and the junction held 7 bases outside the gene matches. CDR1 is SGHKS, CDR2 YYEKEE, per germline (reference sequence). The CDR3 sequence: CASTPGLAGGRYEQYF. The CDR3 region has the DNA TGTGCCAGCACACCGGGACTAGCGGGGGGGAGGTACGAGCAGTACTTC.

V is TRBV5-4 and J is TRBJ2-1, with 7 bases that match TRBD2. This CDR3 is 15 amino acids long. V dropped 5 bases and J dropped 2; count of bases not matched to a gene: 7. The germline CDR1 and CDR2 sequences are SGHNT and YYREEE (reference sequence). CDR3 bases: TGTGCCAGCAGTCTCAGCGGGATCACCTACAATGAGCAGTTCTTC. This sequence encodes CASSLSGITYNEQFF.

The CDR3 DNA reads as TGTGCCGGGCCACAGGCTACTAATGAAAAACTGTTTTTT. Translation gives CAGPQATNEKLFF. V and J are TRBV19 and TRBJ1-4; maybe TRBD1 (5 bases). From germline, CDR1 is LNHDA and CDR2 SQIVND (reference sequence). The CDR3 has 13 amino acids. Trimming took off 11 bases at V and 2 bases at J, with 12 bases between the two ends.

In its sample, this clone was seen a few times. The CDR3 protein is CASKGRDTNTGELFF. The CDR3 nucleotides are TGTGCCAGTAAAGGAAGGGACACTAACACCGGGGAGCTGTTTTTT. The chain couples TRBV19 to TRBJ2-2, with a weak D call TRBD1 (6 bases). CDR1 is LNHDA, CDR2 SQIVND, per germline (reference sequence). The CDR3 length is 15 residues. Trimming removed 7 bases at V and 2 bases at J, with 14 bases between. The entire variable domain, with the rest obtained from reference TRBV19 and TRBJ2-2, is as follows: DGGITQSPKYLFRKEGQNVTLSCEQNLNHDAMYWYRQDPGQGLRLIYYSQIVNDFQKGDIAEGYSVSREKKESFPLTVTSAQKNPTAFYLCASKGRDTNTGELFFGEGSRLTVL.